This TCR beta chain emerged from a study of T cells in localized non-small cell lung cancer. The CDR3 has 14 amino acids. Between the trimmed V and J ends, which lost 4 bases and 3 bases, there was a span of 14 bases. In germline, CDR1 is SQVTM, CDR2 ANQGSEA. Sequencing used immunoSEQ multiplex PCR; TCRdb keeps in-frame clones, though not all of them. The table shows roughly 35,000 clones, with more than 80% occurring only once. The sample here was peripheral blood, taken before any cancer treatment. This receptor was taken from a female donor older than 55 with stage I lung adenocarcinoma. The chain couples TRBV29-1 to TRBJ2-3; D possibly corresponds to TRBD1 (6 bases). The CDR3 bases are TGCAGCGTTGCACAGGGCGTGGGGACAGATACGCAGTATTTT. Protein product: CSVAQGVGTDTQYF.